This entry lists 24 T cell receptor beta chains sequenced from one sample in a study of early T cells in non-severe SARS-CoV-2 infection. TCRdb ran MiXCR on the 5' RACE reads and lists one entry per CDR3 protein. The data show over 60,000 distinct CDR3 sequences, around 12% seen once. Sequences were derived from whole blood, sampled at baseline. Receptor source: an adult who was a healthcare worker with PCR-confirmed SARS-CoV-2 infection or an uninfected control (not recorded which).

This clonotype has at least ten counts. Sequence at one end of the junction differs from germline and may be a read error. The CDR3 sequence is CSARGSYGTYEQYF. The CDR3 coding sequence is TGCAGTGCCAGAGGTTCTTACGGGACCTACGAGCAGTACTTC. The gene calls are TRBV20-1 and TRBJ2-7; perhaps TRBD2 as D (5 bases). CDR3 length equals 14 residues. Germline CDR1 DFQATT, CDR2 SNEGSKA (reference sequence).

This clonotype was seen at least ten times. The rearrangement links TRBV7-3 to TRBJ2-1, with D tentatively TRBD2 (6 bases). Germline V gene data show CDR1 as SGHTA and CDR2 as FQGTGA. This CDR3 comprises 13 residues. V gave up 5 bases and J gave up 7 bases, with 12 bases separating them. CDR3 sequence reads: CASSPTEGNEQFF. The DNA of the CDR3 is TGTGCCAGCAGCCCTACGGAGGGGAATGAGCAGTTCTTC.

The chain joins TRBV29-1 to TRBJ2-1; TRBD1 agrees at 9 bases. With V trimmed by 6 bases and J by 0 bases, 12 bases remained unmatched. The length of the CDR3 is 17 residues. In germline, CDR1 is SQVTM, CDR2 ANQGSEA. The CDR3 loop is CSVRSLQGASSYNEQFF. CDR3 sequence (DNA): TGCAGCGTCCGGTCTTTACAGGGGGCCAGCTCCTACAATGAGCAGTTCTTC.

This chain links TRBV11-1 with TRBJ1-1; D might be TRBD1 (5 bases). Between the trimmed V and J ends, which lost 4 bases and 4 bases, there was a span of 13 bases. Germline-derived CDR1 and CDR2 are SGHAT and FQDESV (reference sequence). This CDR3 has 14 amino acids. CDR3 amino acids: CASSSGTPGTEAFF. In nucleotides, the CDR3 is TGTGCCAGCAGCTCCGGGACCCCTGGCACTGAAGCTTTCTTT. Drawing the rest from reference TRBV11-1 and TRBJ1-1, the complete variable domain is EAEVAQSPRYKITEKSQAVAFWCDPISGHATLYWYRQILGQGPELLVQFQDESVVDDSQLPKDRFSAERLKGVDSTLKIQPAELGDSAMYLCASSSGTPGTEAFFGQGTRLTVV.

This clonotype was seen a handful of times. This rearrangement joins TRBV2 to TRBJ1-1; 10 bases line up with TRBD1. Germline lookup yields CDR1 SNHLY and CDR2 FYNNEI. After removal of 5 bases from V and 0 bases from J, the junction contained 6 bases not matched to a gene. This CDR3 region has 16 residues. The CDR3 region has the DNA TGTGCCAGCAGTAGAGGACAGGGGGGGATGAACACTGAAGCTTTCTTT. Amino acid sequence: CASSRGQGGMNTEAFF. The full variable domain, rest sourced from reference TRBV2 and TRBJ1-1, is EPEVTQTPSHQVTQMGQEVILRCVPISNHLYFYWYRQILGQKVEFLVSFYNNEISEKSEIFDDQFSVERPDGSNFTLKIRSTKLEDSAMYFCASSRGQGGMNTEAFFGQGTRLTVV.

This clonotype showed up many times. The chain uses TRBV20-1 and TRBJ2-3; the D gene is possibly TRBD2 (7 bases). Trimming stripped 6 bases from V and 0 bases from J, with 19 bases between. The CDR3 length is 16 residues. CDR1 and CDR2 (germline): DFQATT, SNEGSKA (reference sequence). The CDR3 is CSATYRGAPSTDTQYF. The CDR3 DNA is TGCAGTGCCACCTACCGGGGGGCACCTAGCACAGATACGCAGTATTTT.

There are a few counts of this clonotype. CDR3: CASSLDLAVTGELFF. In DNA, the CDR3 is TGTGCCAGCAGCTTAGACTTAGCAGTTACCGGGGAGCTGTTTTTT. J is TRBJ2-2 and V is TRBV7-2; D is uncertain. V dropped 1 base and J dropped 5 bases, with 11 bases sitting between them. Germline loops: CDR1 SGHTA, CDR2 FQGNSA. CDR3 length: 15 residues.

This clonotype was found a few times. V and J are TRBV11-2 and TRBJ2-1, with D perhaps matching TRBD1 (6 bases). Trimming pared 6 bases from V and 0 bases from J, leaving 9 bases between. CDR1 and CDR2 (germline): SGHAT, FQNNGV. The CDR3 totals 14 residues. Written as DNA, the CDR3 is TGTGCCAGCAGTATACAGGGCTCCTACAATGAGCAGTTCTTC. Amino acid sequence: CASSIQGSYNEQFF.

This clonotype was detected a few times. The chain couples TRBV27 to TRBJ2-7; 7 bases are shared with TRBD2. CDR3 size: 15 residues. Germline CDR1 is MNHEY and CDR2 is SMNVEV (reference sequence). J gave up 5 bases and V 3 bases, and 10 bases lay outside the gene matches. This CDR3 reads CASSFVREGYDEQYF. In nucleotides, the CDR3 is TGTGCCAGCAGTTTTGTCAGGGAGGGCTACGACGAGCAGTACTTC.

At least ten counts were recorded for this clonotype. The chain uses TRBV10-3 and TRBJ1-6, with TRBD1 as a possible D gene (6 bases). V was shortened by 6 bases and J by 10 bases, with 19 bases between the two germline ends. Per germline, CDR1 ENHRY and CDR2 SYGVKD. This CDR3 is built from 15 residues. The CDR3, as DNA: TGTGCCATCAGCCCGGACGGGGGGCACGGATCACCCCTCCACTTT. It yields the protein CAISPDGGHGSPLHF.

The V call is TRBV5-6, the J call TRBJ2-1; maybe TRBD2 (6 bases). V lost 6 bases to trimming and J lost 8 bases, with 21 bases between them. The CDR3 sequence is 15 residues long. The V gene's germline CDR1 is SGHDT and CDR2 YYEEEE. CDR3 nucleotide sequence: TGTGCCAGCACCAGACCGGGACTGAAGTTTGATGAGCAGTTCTTC. Its translation: CASTRPGLKFDEQFF.

This clonotype was seen more than once but under ten times. This chain connects TRBV7-9 to TRBJ2-1, with 12 bases fitting TRBD2. The germline V gene has CDR1 SEHNR and CDR2 FQNEAQ (reference sequence). The CDR3 contains 18 residues. Trimming took 5 bases from V and 0 from J; bases not matched to a gene: 8. This chain's CDR3 is CASSTLAGGTSSYNEQFF. The CDR3 DNA reads as TGTGCCAGCAGCACACTAGCGGGGGGCACCAGCTCCTACAATGAGCAGTTCTTC. Drawing the rest from reference TRBV7-9 and TRBJ2-1, the complete variable domain is DTGVSQNPRHKITKRGQNVTFRCDPISEHNRLYWYRQTLGQGPEFLTYFQNEAQLEKSRLLSDRFSAERPKGSFSTLEIQRTEQGDSAMYLCASSTLAGGTSSYNEQFFGPGTRLTVL.

This clonotype was counted a few times. As DNA, the CDR3 is TGTGCCAGCTCCGGACAGGCCTTTGTCTCTGGAAACACCATATATTTT. Encoded protein: CASSGQAFVSGNTIYF. The V and J genes are TRBV25-1 and TRBJ1-3; 7 nucleotides line up with TRBD1. There are 16 residues in the CDR3. Looked up from germline, CDR1 is MGHDK and CDR2 is SYGVNS. V shed 8 bases, J shed 0 bases, and the junction held 10 bases outside the gene matches. Full variable domain (outside the CDR3, taken from reference TRBV25-1 and TRBJ1-3): EADIYQTPRYLVIGTGKKITLECSQTMGHDKMYWYQQDPGMELHLIHYSYGVNSTEKGDLSSESTVSRIRTEHFPLTLESARPSHTSQYLCASSGQAFVSGNTIYFGEGSWLTVV.

CDR3 sequence (DNA): TGCAGTGCTCAAAGGAACGGACAGGGACGCACTGAAGCTTTCTTT. It specifies CSAQRNGQGRTEAFF. This sequence joins TRBV20-1 and TRBJ1-1; the match to TRBD1 covers 8 bases. After removal of 5 bases from V and 4 bases from J, the junction contained 12 bases not matched to a gene. Germline CDR1 DFQATT, CDR2 SNEGSKA (reference sequence). The CDR3 totals 15 residues.

Ten or more counts support this clonotype. The chain combines TRBV5-1 with TRBJ2-3; D unresolved. The CDR3 length is 14 residues. V was cut by 0 bases and J by 2 bases, with 7 bases left in between. Germline CDR1 is SGHRS and CDR2 is YFSETQ. The CDR3 sequence: CASSLGRDTDTQYF. The CDR3 nucleotides read TGCGCCAGCAGCTTGGGAAGGGACACAGATACGCAGTATTTT.

V and J are TRBV29-1 and TRBJ1-1; possible D gene TRBD1, 5 bases. The CDR3 spans 13 residues. Germline V gene lookup returns CDR1 SQVTM and CDR2 ANQGSEA. V lost 5 bases and J 2 bases, leaving 12 bases between the germline ends. CDR3 sequence: CSVSRDRNTEAFF. The CDR3 DNA sequence: TGCAGCGTTTCCAGAGACAGAAACACTGAAGCTTTCTTT.

This clonotype came up many times. The J gene is TRBJ2-6, the V gene TRBV6-5, with 8 bases aligning to TRBD1. V lost 2 bases, J lost 2 bases, and 11 bases stayed unmatched. Per the germline V gene, CDR1 is MNHEY and CDR2 is SVGAGI. This CDR3 has 19 amino acids. The CDR3 sequence: CASSYGRGTGSPGANVLTF. CDR3 sequence (DNA): TGTGCCAGCAGTTACGGGCGCGGGACAGGCTCACCTGGGGCCAACGTCCTGACTTTC.

Only a few counts were recorded for this clonotype. The chain couples TRBV12-3 or TRBV12-4 to TRBJ1-1; 9 bases are a match to TRBD1. Germline trimming cut 4 bases from V and 5 bases from J; bases unmatched to any gene: 11. The CDR3 totals 16 residues. Written as DNA, the CDR3 is TGTGCCAGCAGTTCACCGAACAGGGGGCGAATAACTGAAGCTTTCTTT. Amino acid sequence: CASSSPNRGRITEAFF.

The chain has TRBV28 and TRBJ1-2, with TRBD1 matching 7 bases. This CDR3 region has 14 residues. In germline, CDR1 is MDHEN, CDR2 SYDVKM. Trimming cost V 6 bases and J 4 bases; bases outside gene matches: 8. Here the CDR3 reads CASRPEDRAYGYTF. CDR3 in DNA: TGTGCCAGCAGGCCCGAAGACAGGGCCTATGGCTACACCTTC.

The chain couples TRBV2 to TRBJ2-1; D gene ambiguous. V gave up 4 bases and J gave up 0 bases, with 10 bases separating them. CDR3 length equals 15 residues. Germline assignment: CDR1 SNHLY and CDR2 FYNNEI. The CDR3 bases are TGTGCCAGCAGTGGAGAGCTATTCTCCTACAATGAGCAGTTCTTC. It yields the protein CASSGELFSYNEQFF.

This clonotype was seen only a few times. The gene calls are TRBV5-1 and TRBJ1-6, with a weak D call TRBD1 (6 bases). The CDR3 is 16 amino acids. V lost 0 bases to trimming and J lost 7 bases, with 14 bases between them. Germline assignment: CDR1 SGHRS and CDR2 YFSETQ. DNA for the CDR3: TGCGCCAGCAGCTTGGCCGCGGGGGGCCGGAATTCACCCCTCCACTTT. It translates to CASSLAAGGRNSPLHF.

J is TRBJ1-2 and V is TRBV12-3 or TRBV12-4; no clear D. Trimming removed 3 bases from V and 6 bases from J, with 11 bases in between. The CDR3 runs to 13 residues. The CDR3 reads CASSFLGWDGYTF. The DNA of the CDR3 is TGTGCCAGCAGTTTTTTGGGGTGGGATGGCTACACCTTC.

On this clonotype itself: One junction end disagrees with the germline gene, perhaps due to a read error. The rearrangement joins TRBV5-1 to TRBJ2-3; D ambiguous. Germline assignment: CDR1 SGHRS and CDR2 YFSETQ. CDR3 length: 15 residues. The chain's CDR3 is CASGLGGGNTDTQYF. Written as DNA, the CDR3 is TGCGCCAGCGGCTTGGGTGGCGGTAACACAGATACGCAGTATTTT.

This clonotype has a count of ten or more. The chain uses TRBV6-2 or TRBV6-3 and TRBJ2-1; 12 nucleotides match TRBD2. The germline gives CDR1 MNHEY, CDR2 SVGEGT. V was pared by 6 bases and J by 6 bases, with 12 bases of the junction left unmatched. The CDR3 length is 17 residues. CDR3 protein: CASSHTSGGRFTNEQFF. CDR3 DNA: TGTGCCAGCAGCCACACTAGCGGGGGGCGATTCACCAATGAGCAGTTCTTC.